The 19 T cell receptor beta chains below all came from one sample that was sequenced in a study of blood T cell repertoires in COVID-19. Measured with immunoSEQ multiplex PCR; TCRdb has only the in-frame clones, and not every one. This sample has fewer than 150,000 clones, with roughly 80% found just once. Input material: peripheral blood. Source of these receptors: a man aged 50-59 years with acute or convalescent COVID-19.

This clone was counted between two and nine times. This rearrangement joins TRBV6-5 to TRBJ2-5, with 10 positions matching TRBD1. Germline CDR1 is MNHEY and CDR2 is SVGAGI. Trimming at V came to 6 bases and at J to 5 bases, leaving 6 bases not matched to a gene. The CDR3 length is 14 residues. The CDR3 nucleotides read TGTGCCAGCAGACCGGGACAGGGGAGGGAGACCCAGTACTTC. It codes for CASRPGQGRETQYF.

The rearrangement links TRBV4-2 to TRBJ2-1, with D perhaps matching TRBD2 (5 bases). Trimming took 1 base from V and 7 from J, leaving 17 bases between them. Germline-derived CDR1 and CDR2 are LGHNA and YNFKEQ. The CDR3 is 16 amino acids. The CDR3 protein is CASSQVRSAGDNEQFF. CDR3 sequence (DNA): TGTGCCAGCAGCCAAGTCAGGAGCGCCGGGGATAATGAGCAGTTCTTC.

This chain joins TRBV6-1 and TRBJ1-4; 9 bases agree with TRBD1. The CDR3 spans 16 residues. The junction had 7 bases not matched to a gene; V was cut back by 1 base and J by 7 bases. Germline CDR1 MNHNS, CDR2 SASEGT. CDR3 loop: CASSEVAGTGREKLFF. The CDR3 DNA is TGTGCCAGCAGTGAAGTTGCCGGGACAGGGCGTGAAAAACTGTTTTTT.

The rearrangement links TRBV28 to TRBJ1-2; tentative D call: TRBD1 (5 bases). This CDR3 is built from 14 residues. Germline V gene data show CDR1 as MDHEN and CDR2 as SYDVKM. V was trimmed by 6 bases and J by 3 bases, leaving 14 bases between them. The CDR3 DNA is TGTGCCAGCAGCTCCGGGACTTTGGACTATGGCTACACCTTC. As protein: CASSSGTLDYGYTF.

The V gene is TRBV7-8, the J gene TRBJ2-5, with TRBD2 matching 9 bases. The V gene end was trimmed by 4 bases and the J gene end by 5 bases; junction bases not matched to a gene: 14. CDR3 size: 17 residues. Germline CDR1 is SGHVS and CDR2 is FQNEAQ. CDR3 region: CASSSRLAELHWETQYF. CDR3 in DNA: TGTGCCAGCAGCTCCCGACTAGCGGAGCTACATTGGGAGACCCAGTACTTC.

The chain joins TRBV7-3 to TRBJ2-7, with 7 bases identical to TRBD2. Per the germline V gene, CDR1 is SGHTA and CDR2 is FQGTGA. The CDR3 contains 13 residues. With 5 bases clipped from V and 3 bases from J, the junction kept 4 bases outside the gene matches. Written as DNA, the CDR3 is TGTGCCAGCAGCCGCGAGCGGGGCTACGAGCAGTACTTC. Protein sequence: CASSRERGYEQYF.

This clone was seen once. The CDR3 region is CASSMGQGNSPLHF. The CDR3 bases are TGTGCCAGTAGTATGGGACAGGGAAATTCACCCCTCCACTTT. The J gene is TRBJ1-6, the V gene TRBV19; 9 nucleotides line up with TRBD1. J lost 7 bases, V lost 3 bases, and 1 base had no gene match. The CDR3 is 14 amino acids. The germline V gene has CDR1 LNHDA and CDR2 SQIVND (reference sequence).

The chain links TRBV28 to TRBJ2-7; TRBD2 might be the D (6 bases). V lost 0 bases, J lost 0 bases, and 9 bases lay in between. Germline V CDR1 and CDR2: MDHEN, SYDVKM. The CDR3 spans 15 residues. CDR3 DNA sequence: TGTGCCAGCAGTTTATGGCGGGATTCCTCCTACGAGCAGTACTTC. Protein: CASSLWRDSSYEQYF.

The chain uses TRBV7-9 and TRBJ2-2; 8 bases align to TRBD1. V shed 5 bases and J 0 bases; nucleotides not matched to a gene: 5. This CDR3 contains 16 residues. CDR1 is SEHNR and CDR2 is FQNEAQ in the germline V gene (reference sequence). The CDR3 region has the DNA TGTGCCAGCAGCACTAAACAGGGGGCGAACACCGGGGAGCTGTTTTTT. Translation gives CASSTKQGANTGELFF.

This clone was detected once. The chain couples TRBV29-1 to TRBJ2-3, with D possibly matching TRBD1 (6 bases). Trimming pared 7 bases from V and 4 bases from J, leaving 15 bases between. The CDR3 is 13 amino acids. Germline V lookup: CDR1 SQVTM, CDR2 ANQGSEA. Written as DNA, the CDR3 is TGCAGCGGCGTACAGGGTTACGCAGATACGCAGTATTTT. Translated, it gives CSGVQGYADTQYF.

This chain joins TRBV4-1 and TRBJ1-2; tentative D call: TRBD1 (6 bases). Trimming shortened V by 3 bases and J by 4 bases, and 15 bases separated the two germline ends. Germline CDR1 reads MGHRA; CDR2 reads YSYEKL. This CDR3 is 15 amino acids long. The CDR3 DNA follows: TGCGCCAGCAGCCAGAACAGGGTGTCATCCTATGGCTACACCTTC. Encoded protein: CASSQNRVSSYGYTF.

The chain carries TRBV3-1 (or the pseudogene TRBV3-2) and TRBJ2-1; TRBD2 aligns across 11 bases. With 0 bases clipped from V and 7 bases from J, the junction kept 5 bases outside the gene matches. The CDR3 runs 16 residues. Germline CDR1 and CDR2: LGHDT and YNNKEL (reference sequence). The CDR3 DNA sequence: TGTGCCAGCAGCCAAGACCTTAGCGGGAGGGGAAATGAGCAGTTCTTC. It yields the protein CASSQDLSGRGNEQFF.

This clone was observed a handful of times. The chain links TRBV11-3 to TRBJ1-2; 8 bases fit TRBD1. This CDR3 region has 17 residues. The V and J ends lost 5 bases and 0 bases, in that order; junction bases with no gene match: 11. CDR1 is SGHNT, CDR2 YENEEA, per germline. The chain's CDR3 is CASSRGQGPKPNYGYTF. In nucleotides, the CDR3 is TGTGCCAGCAGCCGTGGACAGGGACCAAAGCCTAACTATGGCTACACCTTC.

This sequence joins TRBV7-8 and TRBJ1-5, with D possibly TRBD1 on 6 matching bases. Deletions cut 0 bases from V and 5 bases from J, with 11 bases between. Germline V gene lookup returns CDR1 SGHVS and CDR2 FQNEAQ. The CDR3 spans 15 residues. CDR3 in amino acids: CASSLAEAGDQPQHF. CDR3 sequence (DNA): TGTGCCAGCAGCTTAGCGGAGGCAGGGGATCAGCCCCAGCATTTT. Based on the CDR3 plus reference TRBV7-8 and TRBJ1-5, the full variable domain is GAGVSQSPRYKVAKRGQDVALRCDPISGHVSLFWYQQALGQGPEFLTYFQNEAQLDKSGLPSDRFFAERPEGSVSTLKIQRTQQEDSAVYLCASSLAEAGDQPQHFGDGTRLSIL.

This chain connects TRBV5-4 to TRBJ2-4; TRBD2 is a possible D gene (5 bases). Germline CDR1 reads SGHNT; CDR2 reads YYREEE (reference sequence). V was cut by 4 bases and J by 0 bases, with 8 bases left in between. The CDR3 covers 14 residues. The CDR3 protein is CASSLGLAKNIQYF. Written as DNA, the CDR3 is TGTGCCAGCAGCCTAGGACTAGCCAAAAACATTCAGTACTTC.

This clone came up a few times. V is TRBV7-9 and J is TRBJ1-1; TRBD1 is a possible D gene (5 bases). Between the trimmed V and J ends, which lost 5 bases and 3 bases, there was a span of 10 bases. The CDR3 length is 13 residues. Germline lookup yields CDR1 SEHNR and CDR2 FQNEAQ (reference sequence). CDR3 region: CASSHRQHTEAFF. CDR3 in DNA: TGTGCCAGCAGCCATAGACAGCACACTGAAGCTTTCTTT. Complete variable domain (other parts from reference TRBV7-9 and TRBJ1-1): DTGVSQNPRHKITKRGQNVTFRCDPISEHNRLYWYRQTLGQGPEFLTYFQNEAQLEKSRLLSDRFSAERPKGSFSTLEIQRTEQGDSAMYLCASSHRQHTEAFFGQGTRLTVV.

The chain carries TRBV9 and TRBJ1-4, with a tentative D call TRBD1 (5 bases). The V and J ends lost 0 bases and 3 bases respectively, with 9 bases between them. CDR1 is SGDLS, CDR2 YYNGEE, per germline. The length of the CDR3 is 15 residues. The CDR3 sequence: CASSVDGASNEKLFF. The CDR3 DNA sequence: TGTGCCAGCAGCGTAGATGGGGCGTCTAATGAAAAACTGTTTTTT. Complete variable domain (other parts from reference TRBV9 and TRBJ1-4): DSGVTQTPKHLITATGQRVTLRCSPRSGDLSVYWYQQSLDQGLQFLIQYYNGEERAKGNILERFSAQQFPDLHSELNLSSLELGDSALYFCASSVDGASNEKLFFGSGTQLSVL.

This chain links TRBV2 with TRBJ2-5; 8 bases match TRBD2. Germline lookup yields CDR1 SNHLY and CDR2 FYNNEI. The CDR3 totals 15 residues. The junction had 9 bases not matched to a gene; V was cut back by 2 bases and J by 7 bases. CDR3 sequence (DNA): TGTGCCAGCAGTGAACTCCTAGCGGGTGGAACGACCCAGTACTTC. It encodes CASSELLAGGTTQYF.

V is TRBV5-5 and J is TRBJ2-7; perhaps TRBD1 as D (6 bases). Trimming stripped 4 bases from V and 2 bases from J, with 13 bases between. Germline V lookup: CDR1 SGHKS, CDR2 YYEKEE (reference sequence). This CDR3 has 14 amino acids. CDR3 residues: CASSMSTGTYEQYF. DNA for the CDR3: TGTGCCAGCAGCATGTCGACAGGTACCTACGAGCAGTACTTC.